This TCR beta chain originates from a study of T cells after posttransplantation cyclophosphamide. General study results and limits: Blood and skin or GI T cell repertoires showed limited TRB overlap.

The assay was immunoSEQ multiplex PCR, and TCRdb's table has in-frame clones only and misses some. The data show 10,000 to 15,000 clones, around 81% seen once. Concerning this clone itself: No antigen is known for it.

CDR1 and CDR2 (germline): SGHRS, YFSETQ. CDR3 size: 16 residues. The V segment lost 4 bases and the J segment 3 bases; nucleotides outside the gene matches: 6. The chain recombines TRBV5-1 with TRBJ2-3; 12 nucleotides line up with TRBD2. The clonotype was recovered from a man aged 45 to 65 in good health, CMV-negative, and a related stem cell transplant donor. Sequenced: memory CD4+ T cells sorted from PBMCs. The CDR3 protein is CASSPRLAGVTDTQYF. CDR3 in DNA: TGCGCCAGCAGCCCCAGACTAGCGGGAGTGACAGATACGCAGTATTTT.